Below, 21 T cell receptor beta chains from the same sample are listed, as sequenced in a study of T cell changes during pregnancy in multiple sclerosis. This table comes from immunoSEQ multiplex PCR, and its TCRdb copy is limited to in-frame clones, with some not included. This table has 55,000 or so clones, around 93% appearing once. The sample in question was CD4+ T cells from peripheral blood mononuclear cells, obtained after pregnancy. These receptors came from a female donor in good health, enrolled as a control in a pregnancy study.

The rearrangement uses TRBV5-1 and TRBJ2-6; a weak D match, TRBD1 (6 bases). Trimming stripped 0 bases from V and 2 bases from J, with 6 bases between. The germline CDR1 and CDR2 sequences are SGHRS and YFSETQ. CDR3 length equals 15 residues. This chain's CDR3 is CASSLGTAGANVLTF. In DNA, the CDR3 is TGCGCCAGCAGCTTGGGGACAGCTGGGGCCAACGTCCTGACTTTC.

V and J are TRBV28 and TRBJ1-2; 9 bases agree with TRBD1. Germline V gene lookup returns CDR1 MDHEN and CDR2 SYDVKM. V shed 6 bases and J 11 bases; nucleotides not matched to a gene: 7. The CDR3 is made up of 12 amino acids. CDR3 sequence: CASSRGTGTYTF. CDR3 nucleotide sequence: TGTGCCAGCAGCCGGGGGACAGGGACTTACACCTTC.

The CDR3 is CASSSGMNTEAFF. Here the CDR3 DNA reads TGTGCCAGCAGCTCAGGCATGAACACTGAAGCTTTCTTT. This chain connects TRBV7-3 to TRBJ1-1; D not certain. Germline V lookup: CDR1 SGHTA, CDR2 FQGTGA. V lost 4 bases and J 0 bases, leaving 6 bases between the germline ends. The CDR3 has 13 amino acids. Complete variable domain (other parts from reference TRBV7-3 and TRBJ1-1): GAGVSQTPSNKVTEKGKYVELRCDPISGHTALYWYRQSLGQGPEFLIYFQGTGAADDSGLPNDRFFAVRPEGSVSTLKIQRTERGDSAVYLCASSSGMNTEAFFGQGTRLTVV.

The chain recombines TRBV9 with TRBJ1-3; the D is unclear. The CDR3 totals 11 residues. Deletions cut 4 bases from V and 3 bases from J, with 2 bases between. The germline V gene encodes CDR1 SGDLS and CDR2 YYNGEE. CDR3 residues: CASSLGNTIYF. Here the CDR3 DNA reads TGTGCCAGCAGCCTTGGAAACACCATATATTTT.

This sequence joins TRBV7-2 and TRBJ1-2; D possibly corresponds to TRBD1 (5 bases). Trimming shortened V by 6 bases and J by 0 bases, and 11 bases separated the two germline ends. This CDR3 is 14 amino acids long. Per germline, CDR1 SGHTA and CDR2 FQGNSA. The CDR3 DNA sequence: TGTGCCAGCAGACGAGACAGCCCTAACTATGGCTACACCTTC. This translates into CASRRDSPNYGYTF.

The rearrangement joins TRBV7-9 to TRBJ2-5; D gene unclear. CDR3 length: 11 amino acids. Trimming shortened V by 4 bases and J by 5 bases, and 5 bases separated the two germline ends. Germline CDR1 SEHNR, CDR2 FQNEAQ (reference sequence). Here the CDR3 DNA reads TGTGCCAGCAGCTCGGAGGAGACCCAGTACTTC. It yields the protein CASSSEETQYF.

CDR3 residues: CASSFSGGASGANVLTF. The CDR3 DNA sequence: TGCGCCAGCAGCTTTAGCGGGGGGGCGTCTGGGGCCAACGTCCTGACTTTC. The rearrangement joins TRBV5-1 to TRBJ2-6; 11 bases map to TRBD2. The germline V gene has CDR1 SGHRS and CDR2 YFSETQ. The ends lost 2 bases at V and 1 base at J; junction bases unmatched: 2. The CDR3 extends over 17 amino acids.

The genes are TRBV28 and TRBJ1-5; D possibly corresponds to TRBD1 (5 bases). Trimming pared 4 bases from V and 5 bases from J, leaving 21 bases between. The V gene's germline CDR1 is MDHEN and CDR2 SYDVKM. The CDR3 has 17 amino acids. The CDR3 loop reads CASSSLDTTKYYQPQHF. CDR3 coding DNA: TGTGCCAGCAGTTCTTTGGACACCACCAAGTACTATCAGCCCCAGCATTTT.

V gene TRBV5-4 combines with J gene TRBJ1-1; 10 bases map to TRBD1. Trimming at V came to 10 bases and at J to 4 bases, leaving 10 bases not matched to a gene. This CDR3 spans 14 amino acids. CDR1 SGHNT and CDR2 YYREEE come from the germline V gene (reference sequence). This CDR3 reads CAGRQGAGGTEAFF. As DNA, the CDR3 is TGTGCCGGGAGACAGGGGGCGGGTGGCACTGAAGCTTTCTTT.

This chain connects TRBV6-5 to TRBJ2-3, with 7 bases identical to TRBD1. The V gene's germline CDR1 is MNHEY and CDR2 SVGAGI. The ends lost 5 bases at V and 3 bases at J; junction bases unmatched: 5. The CDR3 is 14 amino acids. CDR3 DNA: TGTGCCAGCAGTCAAGGACAGGAGACAGATACGCAGTATTTT. Translation gives CASSQGQETDTQYF.

The gene calls are TRBV7-2 and TRBJ1-3, with D hard to call. Trimming removed 5 bases at V and 7 bases at J, with 15 bases between. The CDR3 length is 14 residues. Germline assignment: CDR1 SGHTA and CDR2 FQGNSA. The CDR3 bases are TGTGCCAGCAGCCGAGCTGGGAGGTCCAACACCATATATTTT. Encoded protein: CASSRAGRSNTIYF.

The chain joins TRBV7-3 to TRBJ2-1; 10 bases fit TRBD2. The CDR3 runs 15 residues. CDR1 and CDR2 (germline): SGHTA, FQGTGA. J gave up 2 bases and V 4 bases, and 2 bases lay outside the gene matches. The CDR3 coding sequence is TGTGCCAGCAGCTCTAGCGGGGGCGCCTACAATGAGCAGTTCTTC. This encodes CASSSSGGAYNEQFF.

The rearrangement links TRBV7-6 to TRBJ1-5, with D possibly TRBD1 on 5 matching bases. CDR1 SGHVS and CDR2 FNYEAQ come from the germline V gene. V lost 0 bases, J lost 6 bases, and 9 bases lay in between. This CDR3 is built from 14 residues. CDR3 DNA sequence: TGTGCCAGCAGCTTAGCGTCAGGGTTTCAGCCCCAGCATTTT. As protein: CASSLASGFQPQHF.

A remark on this clone: An end of the junction does not agree with germline; a read error may underlie this. The chain uses TRBV18 and TRBJ2-3; 7 bases map to TRBD1. Germline loops: CDR1 KGHSH, CDR2 LQKENI. This CDR3 has 15 residues. CDR3 region: CASSSRQGQSDTQYF. CDR3 coding DNA: TGTGCTAGCTCGTCCCGACAGGGCCAGTCAGATACGCAGTATTTT.

The rearrangement joins TRBV7-2 to TRBJ2-7, with D perhaps TRBD2 (6 bases). The V end was cut by 0 bases, the J end by 3 bases, with 15 bases between. The CDR3 totals 16 residues. Germline CDR1 is SGHTA and CDR2 is FQGNSA. The CDR3 spells CASSLAAGRLNYEQYF. DNA for the CDR3: TGTGCCAGCAGCTTAGCGGCGGGGCGCCTGAACTACGAGCAGTACTTC.

This clone was seen only a few times. The chain recombines TRBV29-1 with TRBJ1-1; no firm D call. V gave up 6 bases and J gave up 0 bases, with 5 bases separating them. Germline CDR1 SQVTM, CDR2 ANQGSEA. The CDR3 has 11 amino acids. The CDR3 loop reads CSVRVNTEAFF. The CDR3 DNA follows: TGCAGCGTGAGGGTGAACACTGAAGCTTTCTTT.

The rearrangement uses TRBV30 and TRBJ2-1, with 12 bases lining up with TRBD2. CDR1 GTSNPN and CDR2 SVGIG come from the germline V gene (reference sequence). Trimming removed 8 bases from V and 5 bases from J; junction bases left unmatched: 7. The CDR3 consists of 14 residues. The CDR3 spells CARSLAGGHNEQFF. DNA of the CDR3: TGTGCCAGATCACTAGCGGGGGGTCACAATGAGCAGTTCTTC.

This rearrangement joins TRBV28 to TRBJ2-3; D not certain. Germline V gene lookup returns CDR1 MDHEN and CDR2 SYDVKM. V lost 2 bases and J 11 bases, leaving 14 bases between the germline ends. The CDR3 extends over 13 amino acids. The CDR3, as DNA: TGTGCCAGCAGTTTAGGGCAGATGGGCATGCAGTATTTT. It translates to CASSLGQMGMQYF.

This chain joins TRBV7-2 and TRBJ1-2, with D possibly being TRBD1 (5 bases). V lost 4 bases, J lost 2 bases, and 11 bases lay in between. Germline values: CDR1 SGHTA, CDR2 FQGNSA. The CDR3 loop spans 14 amino acids. The CDR3 DNA reads TGTGCCAGCAGCTACGACAGCCTAAACTATGGCTACACCTTC. Residues: CASSYDSLNYGYTF.

The chain carries TRBV9 and TRBJ2-7; possible D gene TRBD1, 6 bases. The germline CDR1 and CDR2 sequences are SGDLS and YYNGEE. Trimming took off 3 bases at V and 4 bases at J, with 11 bases between the two ends. The CDR3 sequence is 13 residues long. The CDR3 coding sequence is TGTGCCAGCAGCGCCAAGGGGGAGTACGAGCAGTACTTC. Translating gives CASSAKGEYEQYF. Using reference TRBV9 and TRBJ2-7 for the parts outside the CDR3, the full variable domain is DSGVTQTPKHLITATGQRVTLRCSPRSGDLSVYWYQQSLDQGLQFLIQYYNGEERAKGNILERFSAQQFPDLHSELNLSSLELGDSALYFCASSAKGEYEQYFGPGTRLTVT.

The chain couples TRBV6-5 to TRBJ1-6; a possible D gene is TRBD1 (5 bases). Germline V CDR1 and CDR2: MNHEY, SVGAGI. With 4 bases removed from V and 6 bases from J, the gap between germline ends came to 13 bases. The CDR3 consists of 15 residues. The CDR3 bases are TGTGCCAGCAGTTCCCTGGGGCGGCTTAATTCACCCCTCCACTTT. Amino acids: CASSSLGRLNSPLHF.